These 20 T cell receptor beta chains were sequenced from one sample in a study of blood T cells in healthy people across ages. Combining a sample-barcoded 5' primer with a J-beta primer mix, a second PCR ran for roughly 7 to 11 cycles. TCRdb reprocessed the 5' RACE reads via MiXCR and lists one record per CDR3 protein. In the table there are approximately 800,000 distinct CDR3 sequences, around 50% of which are singletons. The sequencing input was blood. These receptors all stem from a man aged 35 to 55 in good health.

The table lists this clonotype with a few counts. The chain is built from TRBV9 and TRBJ2-1; D uncertain. Trimming took off 4 bases at V and 1 base at J, with 12 bases between the two ends. This CDR3 spans 15 amino acids. The germline V gene encodes CDR1 SGDLS and CDR2 YYNGEE. CDR3 sequence reads: CASSPTPMSYNEQFF. CDR3 bases: TGTGCCAGCAGCCCGACACCAATGTCCTACAATGAGCAGTTCTTC.

V gene TRBV29-1 combines with J gene TRBJ2-3; D unresolved. This CDR3 has 13 amino acids. V was shortened by 5 bases and J by 4 bases, with 13 bases between the two germline ends. Germline loops: CDR1 SQVTM, CDR2 ANQGSEA. The CDR3 loop reads CSVQSEFPDTQYF. Written as DNA, the CDR3 is TGCAGCGTTCAGAGTGAGTTCCCAGATACGCAGTATTTT.

This clonotype was recorded only once. The chain recombines TRBV29-1 with TRBJ1-1; maybe TRBD1 (5 bases). The CDR3 runs to 13 residues. Germline lookup yields CDR1 SQVTM and CDR2 ANQGSEA. Trimming took off 3 bases at V and 5 bases at J, with 13 bases between the two ends. The CDR3 spells CSVEQGMGTEAFF. The DNA of the CDR3 is TGCAGCGTTGAGCAGGGTATGGGTACTGAAGCTTTCTTT.

The CDR3: CASSPVGGHGYEQYF. CDR3 sequence (DNA): TGTGCCAGCAGCCCTGTGGGGGGGCATGGGTACGAGCAGTACTTC. The chain carries TRBV7-2 and TRBJ2-7; weak D call: TRBD2 (7 bases). The CDR3 loop spans 15 amino acids. Trimming cost V 5 bases and J 4 bases, with 18 bases left between them. CDR1 SGHTA and CDR2 FQGNSA come from the germline V gene.

This clonotype was counted between two and nine times. The rearrangement uses TRBV28 and TRBJ2-7; 7 bases align to TRBD2. CDR3 length: 13 amino acids. Germline V CDR1 and CDR2: MDHEN, SYDVKM. The junction had 5 bases not matched to a gene; V was cut back by 6 bases and J by 3 bases. The CDR3 DNA is TGTGCCAGCAGCCTCGGGACTATCTACGAGCAGTACTTC. As protein: CASSLGTIYEQYF.

This clonotype was seen more than once but under ten times. The chain uses TRBV20-1 and TRBJ2-3; TRBD2 matches at 11 bases. Germline V lookup: CDR1 DFQATT, CDR2 SNEGSKA (reference sequence). The junction had 8 bases not matched to a gene; V was cut back by 7 bases and J by 5 bases. The CDR3 runs 14 residues. The CDR3 DNA sequence: TGCAGTGTGGATAGCGGGAGGGCCATAGATACGCAGTATTTT. The encoded protein is CSVDSGRAIDTQYF.

The chain carries TRBV6-1 and TRBJ2-1, with D possibly TRBD2 on 7 matching bases. The J call may be in error: the DNA end matches TRBJ2-7 better. From germline, CDR1 is MNHNS and CDR2 SASEGT. The CDR3 totals 15 residues. The CDR3 DNA is TGTGCCAGCCTTCGGGCGGGGAGGGGGTATGACGAGCAGTACTTC. Translated: CASLRAGRGYDEQYF.

The V and J genes are TRBV7-2 and TRBJ1-2; D ambiguous. This CDR3 is 16 amino acids long. The germline CDR1 and CDR2 sequences are SGHTA and FQGNSA. Trimming took 3 bases from V and 0 from J, leaving 14 bases between them. CDR3 nucleotide sequence: TGTGCCAGCAGCTTTCTCAGGCCAGCCACTAACTATGGCTACACCTTC. Encoded protein: CASSFLRPATNYGYTF. The full variable domain, with the rest looked up from reference TRBV7-2 and TRBJ1-2, is GAGVSQSPSNKVTEKGKDVELRCDPISGHTALYWYRQSLGQGLEFLIYFQGNSAPDKSGLPSDRFSAERTGGSVSTLTIQRTQQEDSAVYLCASSFLRPATNYGYTFGSGTRLTVV.

The rearrangement links TRBV5-1 to TRBJ2-4; 7 nucleotides match TRBD1. With 1 base clipped from V and 5 bases from J, the junction kept 6 bases outside the gene matches. This CDR3 is built from 15 residues. CDR1 and CDR2 from the germline V gene are SGHRS and YFSETQ. CDR3 residues: CASSLRSQGENIQYF. In nucleotides, the CDR3 is TGCGCCAGCAGCTTGCGGTCCCAGGGGGAAAACATTCAGTACTTC.

This clonotype appeared a few times. The chain recombines TRBV6-1 with TRBJ2-2; D is uncertain. CDR3 length: 13 amino acids. Looked up from germline, CDR1 is MNHNS and CDR2 is SASEGT. The germline V and J ends were trimmed by 6 bases and 0 bases, with 5 bases remaining between them. Here the CDR3 reads CASSQTNTGELFF. The CDR3 DNA follows: TGTGCCAGCAGCCAAACGAACACCGGGGAGCTGTTTTTT.

In DNA form, the CDR3 reads TGCAGCGTTGTGCCAGCTGCAACTAATGAAAAACTGTTTTTT. This gives the protein CSVVPAATNEKLFF. The chain carries TRBV29-1 and TRBJ1-4; D uncertain. Between the trimmed V and J ends, which lost 4 bases and 0 bases, there was a span of 9 bases. CDR1 SQVTM and CDR2 ANQGSEA come from the germline V gene. The length of the CDR3 is 14 residues.

In regard to this clonotype: Germline is not matched at one junction end, which may reflect a read error. The chain has TRBV4-2 and TRBJ2-1; 11 positions agree with TRBD2. Germline V gene sequence: CDR1 LGHNA, CDR2 YNFKEQ. CDR3 size: 16 residues. CDR3: CASNQVSGLADNEQFF. Written as DNA, the CDR3 is TGTGCCAGCAACCAAGTTTCGGGACTAGCGGACAATGAGCAGTTCTTC.

V usage is TRBV20-1 and J usage is TRBJ2-5; maybe TRBD2 (6 bases). The CDR3 length is 16 residues. The V gene's germline CDR1 is DFQATT and CDR2 SNEGSKA (reference sequence). The V and J ends lost 4 bases and 2 bases respectively, with 20 bases between them. CDR3 bases: TGCAGTGCTAAGGATCCCAGCGGAGGGGTACAAGAGACCCAGTACTTC. This gives the protein CSAKDPSGGVQETQYF.

V usage is TRBV7-2 and J usage is TRBJ2-7; D possibly corresponds to TRBD2 (6 bases). This CDR3 is built from 14 residues. V was trimmed by 6 bases and J by 2 bases, leaving 14 bases between them. Germline V gives CDR1 SGHTA, CDR2 FQGNSA. The CDR3 loop is CASRSRDATYEQYF. DNA for the CDR3: TGTGCCAGCAGGTCGCGGGACGCCACCTACGAGCAGTACTTC.

In its sample, this clonotype was seen a few times. The gene calls are TRBV5-1 and TRBJ2-4; D unclear. The V end lost 1 base, the J end lost 0 bases, and 11 bases lay between the germline ends. The V gene's germline CDR1 is SGHRS and CDR2 YFSETQ. The CDR3 has 16 amino acids. The CDR3: CASSLKYGLAKNIQYF. DNA of the CDR3: TGCGCCAGCAGCTTGAAATACGGCCTAGCCAAAAACATTCAGTACTTC.

This clonotype turned up a few times. This sequence joins TRBV11-2 and TRBJ1-2; D gene uncertain. Per the germline V gene, CDR1 is SGHAT and CDR2 is FQNNGV. The CDR3 covers 15 residues. V was trimmed by 6 bases and J by 0 bases, leaving 14 bases between them. The CDR3 sequence is CASRQGLLTNYGYTF. The CDR3 bases are TGTGCCAGCAGACAAGGACTCCTGACTAACTATGGCTACACCTTC.

V usage is TRBV29-1 and J usage is TRBJ2-5; either TRBD1 or TRBD2 may supply D (5 bases each). Judging by the DNA end, TRBJ2-7 fits better; the J call may be wrong. This CDR3 has 16 amino acids. The germline V gene encodes CDR1 SQVTM and CDR2 ANQGSEA. The CDR3 region is CSVEGRTEKGTCEQYF. The CDR3 DNA follows: TGCAGCGTTGAAGGACGAACAGAGAAAGGGACCTGCGAGCAGTACTTC.

As to this clonotype: One end of the junction is discordant with germline, which a read error may explain. In DNA, the CDR3 is TGTGCCATCAGTTCCAAAGATACGCAGTATTTT. Residues: CAISSKDTQYF. This chain joins TRBV6-5 and TRBJ2-3; no firm D call. Germline assignment: CDR1 MNHEY and CDR2 SVGAGI. The CDR3 has 11 amino acids.

This chain links TRBV28 with TRBJ2-1; D is unresolved. This CDR3 region has 16 residues. Germline values: CDR1 MDHEN, CDR2 SYDVKM. V lost 6 bases, J lost 1 base, and 16 bases lay in between. The CDR3 DNA follows: TGTGCCAGCAGACTCTCAACCCACAATTCCTACAATGAGCAGTTCTTC. Its protein is CASRLSTHNSYNEQFF.

The chain joins TRBV7-2 to TRBJ2-1; weak D call: TRBD2 (5 bases). This CDR3 contains 18 residues. Trimming shortened V by 4 bases and J by 2 bases, and 21 bases separated the two germline ends. Germline V gene sequence: CDR1 SGHTA, CDR2 FQGNSA. CDR3 sequence: CASSSADDGLEPYNEQFF. CDR3 bases: TGTGCCAGCAGCTCCGCAGACGATGGACTCGAGCCCTACAATGAGCAGTTCTTC.